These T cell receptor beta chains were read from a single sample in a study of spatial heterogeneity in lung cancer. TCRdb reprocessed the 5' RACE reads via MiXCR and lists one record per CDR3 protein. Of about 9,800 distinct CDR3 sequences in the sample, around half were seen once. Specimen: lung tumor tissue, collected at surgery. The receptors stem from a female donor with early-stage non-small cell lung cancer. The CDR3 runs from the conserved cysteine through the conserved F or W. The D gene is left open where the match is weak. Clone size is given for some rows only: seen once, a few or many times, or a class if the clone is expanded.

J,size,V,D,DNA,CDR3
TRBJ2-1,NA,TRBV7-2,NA,TGTGCCAGCAGCCCCTGGAGGAACGCGCCTCAGATCTTC,CASSPWRNAPQIF
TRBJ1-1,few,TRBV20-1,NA,TGCAGTGCTACAGGGGCGAACACTGAAGCTTTCTTT,CSATGANTEAFF
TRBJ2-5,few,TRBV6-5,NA,TGTGCCAGCAGGTCCGTAGATCGAGAGACCCAGTACTTC,CASRSVDRETQYF
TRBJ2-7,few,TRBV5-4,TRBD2,TGTGCCAGCAGCTGGCGGGGGGGCCTTTCCTACGAGCAGTACTTC,CASSWRGGLSYEQYF
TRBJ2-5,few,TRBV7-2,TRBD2,TGTGCCAGCAGCTTACCCCCTCGGCTAGCGGGCCGTACCTCCCAGTACTTC,CASSLPPRLAGRTSQYF
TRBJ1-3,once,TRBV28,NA,TGTGCCAGCAGTGACGACACCAACTCTGGAAACACCATATATTTT,CASSDDTNSGNTIYF
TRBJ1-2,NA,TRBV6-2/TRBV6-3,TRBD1,TGTGCCAGCAGCGGACAGGGACGGTCGGGCTACACCTTC,CASSGQGRSGYTF
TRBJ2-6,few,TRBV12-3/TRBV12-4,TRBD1,TGTGCCAGCAGTTTAACACAGGGGGCGAATTCCTTTGGGGCCAACGTCCTGACTTTC,CASSLTQGANSFGANVLTF
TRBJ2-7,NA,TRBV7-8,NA,TGTGCCAGCAGCTTCAGGGGTGGAGAGCAGTACTTC,CASSFRGGEQYF
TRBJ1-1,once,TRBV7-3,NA,TGTGCCAGCAGCCTTCAACTGAACACTGAAGCTTTCTTT,CASSLQLNTEAFF
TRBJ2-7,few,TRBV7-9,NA,TGTGCCAGCAGCTCGGATTACTCCTCCTACGAGCAGTACTTC,CASSSDYSSYEQYF
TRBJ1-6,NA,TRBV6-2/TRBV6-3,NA,TGTGCCAGCAGTTATCCGAATTCACCCCTCCACTTT,CASSYPNSPLHF
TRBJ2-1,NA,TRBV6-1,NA,TGTGCCAGCGAACGGCGAGAGAATGAGCAGTTCTTC,CASERRENEQFF
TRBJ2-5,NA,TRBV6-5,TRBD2,TGTGCCAGCACTGGTAGGGAGCGGGGGGCCTTTTTTCATGAAGAGACCCAGTACTTC,CASTGRERGAFFHEETQYF
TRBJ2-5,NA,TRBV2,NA,TGTGCCAGCAGGTCTGACAGAAACCAAGAGACCCAGTACTTC,CASRSDRNQETQYF
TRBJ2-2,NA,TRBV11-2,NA,TGTGCCAGCAGCCCATACGGTGTGGGGACCGGCGGGGAGCTGTTTTTT,CASSPYGVGTGGELFF
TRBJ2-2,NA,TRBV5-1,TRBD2,TGCGCCAGCAGCTCGACTAGCGGGGCCAAGACCGGGGAGCTGTTTTTT,CASSSTSGAKTGELFF
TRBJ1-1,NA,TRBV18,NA,TGTGCCAGCTCACCCCGGGGGGTCACTGAAGCTTTCTTT,CASSPRGVTEAFF
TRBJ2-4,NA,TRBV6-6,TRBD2,TGTGCCAGCGGGCTAGCGGGAGGGAGGGACATTCAGTACTTC,CASGLAGGRDIQYF
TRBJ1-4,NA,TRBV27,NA,TGTGCCAGCAGTTTCGGCAGGGGCTCAACTAATGAAAAACTGTTTTTT,CASSFGRGSTNEKLFF
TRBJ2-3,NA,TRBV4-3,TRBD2,TGCGCCAGCAGCCAAGATGGAACCGGCGGGGGGGTTGTAGATACGCAGTATTTT,CASSQDGTGGGVVDTQYF
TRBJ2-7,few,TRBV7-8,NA,TGTGCCAGCAGCTTCATGTCGGAGACCTACGAGCAGTACTTC,CASSFMSETYEQYF
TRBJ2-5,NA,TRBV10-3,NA,TGTGCCATCAGTGGGCAGGGGCGCAAGGAGACCCAGTACTTC,CAISGQGRKETQYF
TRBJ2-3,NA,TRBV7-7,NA,TGTGCTAGCAGCTTAAGGATTGGGGCAAGCACAGATACGCAGTATTTT,CASSLRIGASTDTQYF
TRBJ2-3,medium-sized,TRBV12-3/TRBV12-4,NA,TGTGCCAGCCGACTAGTGGCAGATACGCAGTATTTT,CASRLVADTQYF
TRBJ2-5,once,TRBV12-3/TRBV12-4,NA,TGTGCCAGCAGTTTATGGGGGGCTTGGGAGACCCAGTACTTC,CASSLWGAWETQYF
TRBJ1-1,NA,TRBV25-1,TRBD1,TGTGCCAGCAGTGGATACAGGGGGTGGGCTTTCTTT,CASSGYRGWAFF
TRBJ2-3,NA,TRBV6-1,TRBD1,TGTGCCAGCAGTGTAAGGGACAGGGGGCTTGGGGCAGATACGCAGTATTTT,CASSVRDRGLGADTQYF
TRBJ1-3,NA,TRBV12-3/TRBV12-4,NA,TGTGCCAGTTCCCCCACGGGTAGCTCTGGAAACACCATATATTTT,CASSPTGSSGNTIYF
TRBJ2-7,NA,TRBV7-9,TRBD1,TGTGCCAGCAGCCCGAACAGGGGTCCCTACGAGCAGTACTTC,CASSPNRGPYEQYF
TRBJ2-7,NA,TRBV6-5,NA,TGTGCCAGCAGTTACTCGCAGGGTTCCGAGCAGTACTTC,CASSYSQGSEQYF
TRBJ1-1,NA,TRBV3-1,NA,TGTGCCAGCAGCCAACGTGGGGGGGCGAACACTGAAGCTTTCTTT,CASSQRGGANTEAFF
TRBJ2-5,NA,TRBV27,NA,TGTGCCAGCTCCTCGATGCCCGGCAGTCATCAGACCCAGTACTTC,CASSSMPGSHQTQYF
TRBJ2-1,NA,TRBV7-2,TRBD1,TGTGCCAGCAGCTCCTACCCCGGACAGGGGGTATACCCCATCTCCTACAATGAGCAGTTCTTC,CASSSYPGQGVYPISYNEQFF
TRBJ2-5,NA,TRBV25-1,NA,TGTGCCAGCGCTCGGGGGATGGCGCAAGAGACCCAGTACTTC,CASARGMAQETQYF
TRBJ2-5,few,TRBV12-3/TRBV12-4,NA,TGTGCCAGCACCCCCGATTTGGAGACCCAGTACTTC,CASTPDLETQYF
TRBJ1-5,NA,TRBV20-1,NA,TGCAGTGCTAGTCCCGGGGGGCGCAGCAATCAGCCCCAGCATTTT,CSASPGGRSNQPQHF
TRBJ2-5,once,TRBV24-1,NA,TGTGCCACCAGTGATTGGGGACGGACGGGCCCCCAGACCCAGTACTTC,CATSDWGRTGPQTQYF
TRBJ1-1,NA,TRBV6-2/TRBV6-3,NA,TGTGCCAGCAACGACCAGACGGTGAACACTGAAGCTTTCTTT,CASNDQTVNTEAFF
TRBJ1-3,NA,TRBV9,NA,TGTGCCAGCAGTGCCGGGGGAACTGGAAACACCATATATTTT,CASSAGGTGNTIYF
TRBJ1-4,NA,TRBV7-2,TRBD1,TGTGCCAGCAGCTTTAGGGGACAGGGCCATGAAAAACTGTTTTTT,CASSFRGQGHEKLFF
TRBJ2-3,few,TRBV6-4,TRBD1,TGTGCCAGCAGGGAAACAGGGGGCGCAGGGCATACGCAGTATTTT,CASRETGGAGHTQYF
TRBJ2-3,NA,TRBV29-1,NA,TGCAGCGTTCGAGGGGGTGTAGATACGCAGTATTTT,CSVRGGVDTQYF
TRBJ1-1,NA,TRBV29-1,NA,TGCAGTGTCGGAGACAGGACTGAAGCTTTCTTT,CSVGDRTEAFF
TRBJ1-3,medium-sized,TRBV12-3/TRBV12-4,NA,TGTGCCAGCAGTTTCGGCTTCTCTGGAAACACCATATATTTT,CASSFGFSGNTIYF
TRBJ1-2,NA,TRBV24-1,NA,TGTGCCACCAGCGGTGGAGGCTACACCTTC,CATSGGGYTF